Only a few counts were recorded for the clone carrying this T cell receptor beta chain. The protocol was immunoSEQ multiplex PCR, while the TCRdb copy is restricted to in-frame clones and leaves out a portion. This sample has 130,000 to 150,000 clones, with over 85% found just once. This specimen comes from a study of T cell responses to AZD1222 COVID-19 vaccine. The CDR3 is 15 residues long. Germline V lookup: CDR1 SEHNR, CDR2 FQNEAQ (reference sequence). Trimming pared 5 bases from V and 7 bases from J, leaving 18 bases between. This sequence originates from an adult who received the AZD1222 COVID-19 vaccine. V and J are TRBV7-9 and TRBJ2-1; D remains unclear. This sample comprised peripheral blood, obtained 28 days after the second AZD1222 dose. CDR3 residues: CASSEAYRQWNEQFF. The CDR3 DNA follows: TGTGCCAGCAGCGAGGCCTATCGACAATGGAATGAGCAGTTCTTC.